The clone carrying this T cell receptor beta chain was observed at least ten times. Its cognate antigen is unknown. This sample stems from a study of T cells after yellow fever vaccination. Study-wide points: Clonotype sharing between CD4 and CD8 compartments was small. Though weaker, the secondary response peaked faster, on day 5 versus 15.

TCRdb itself ran the 5' RACE reads through MiXCR, one entry per CDR3 protein. The sample yields approximately 450,000 distinct CDR3 sequences, about 19% seen once. Trimming removed 5 bases from V and 6 bases from J; junction bases left unmatched: 5. CDR1 LGHDT and CDR2 YNNKEL come from the germline V gene (reference sequence). The CDR3 runs to 13 residues. The source material was PBMCs, sampled before the yellow fever booster vaccination. This sequence was found in a man aged 18 to 30 who received the YFV17D yellow fever vaccine. The chain carries TRBV3-1 and TRBJ2-7, with TRBD2 matching 9 bases. CDR3 loop: CASSFSGGLEQYF. CDR3 DNA sequence: TGTGCCAGCAGCTTTAGCGGGGGACTCGAGCAGTACTTC.